This TCR beta chain emerged from a study of T cell changes during pregnancy in multiple sclerosis. Some clones are missing from TCRdb's copy, which holds only in-frame ones; the method was immunoSEQ multiplex PCR. There are around 80,000 clones in the sample; around 94% occur only once, and 0.95% to 1% lies in the top ten. The CDR3 totals 19 residues. Germline V lookup: CDR1 LNHDA, CDR2 SQIVND (reference sequence). Trimming removed 2 bases from V and 0 bases from J, with 17 bases in between. Source: peripheral blood, taken in the second trimester of pregnancy. The V call is TRBV19, the J call TRBJ2-6; D may be TRBD1 (5 bases). The clonotype originates from a female donor in good health, enrolled as a control in a pregnancy study. DNA for the CDR3: TGTGCCAGTAGTATATCGGCGACAGCTCGTTTCTCTGGGGCCAACGTCCTGACTTTC. Protein: CASSISATARFSGANVLTF.